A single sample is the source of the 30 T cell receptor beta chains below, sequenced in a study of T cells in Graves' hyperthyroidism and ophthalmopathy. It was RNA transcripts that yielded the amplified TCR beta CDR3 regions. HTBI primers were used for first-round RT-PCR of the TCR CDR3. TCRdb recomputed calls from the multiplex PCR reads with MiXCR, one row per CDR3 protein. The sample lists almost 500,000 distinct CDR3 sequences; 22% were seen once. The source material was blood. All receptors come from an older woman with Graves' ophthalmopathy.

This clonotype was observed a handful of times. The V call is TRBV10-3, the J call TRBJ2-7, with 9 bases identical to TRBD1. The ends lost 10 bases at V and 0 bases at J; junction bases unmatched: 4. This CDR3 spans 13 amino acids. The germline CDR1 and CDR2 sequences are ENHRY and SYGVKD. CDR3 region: CATDRGGSYEQYF. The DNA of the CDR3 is TGTGCCACTGACAGGGGGGGCTCCTACGAGCAGTACTTC.

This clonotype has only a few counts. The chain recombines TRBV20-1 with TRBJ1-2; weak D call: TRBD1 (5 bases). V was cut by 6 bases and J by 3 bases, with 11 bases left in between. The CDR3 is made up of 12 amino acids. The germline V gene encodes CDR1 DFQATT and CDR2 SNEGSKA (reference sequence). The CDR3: CSASWGDYGYTF. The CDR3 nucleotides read TGCAGTGCCAGCTGGGGGGACTATGGCTACACCTTC.

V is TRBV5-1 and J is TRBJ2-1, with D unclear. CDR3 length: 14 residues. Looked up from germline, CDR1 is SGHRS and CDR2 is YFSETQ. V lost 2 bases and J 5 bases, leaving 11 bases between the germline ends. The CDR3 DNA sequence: TGCGCCAGCAGCTTTGACACCACTCACAATGAGCAGTTCTTC. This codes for CASSFDTTHNEQFF.

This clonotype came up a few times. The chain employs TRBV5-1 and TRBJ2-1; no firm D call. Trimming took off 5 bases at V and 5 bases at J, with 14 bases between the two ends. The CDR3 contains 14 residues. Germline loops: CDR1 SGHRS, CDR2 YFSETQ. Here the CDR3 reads CASRLLSANNEQFF. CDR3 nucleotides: TGCGCCAGCAGACTGTTGTCCGCCAACAATGAGCAGTTCTTC.

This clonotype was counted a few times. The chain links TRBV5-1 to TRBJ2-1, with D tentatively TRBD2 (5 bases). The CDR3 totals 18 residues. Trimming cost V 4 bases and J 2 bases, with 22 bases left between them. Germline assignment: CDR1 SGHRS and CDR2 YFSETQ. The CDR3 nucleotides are TGCGCCAGCAGCGGCCCCCCAACGGCTCGGGGTCCCTACAATGAGCAGTTCTTC. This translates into CASSGPPTARGPYNEQFF.

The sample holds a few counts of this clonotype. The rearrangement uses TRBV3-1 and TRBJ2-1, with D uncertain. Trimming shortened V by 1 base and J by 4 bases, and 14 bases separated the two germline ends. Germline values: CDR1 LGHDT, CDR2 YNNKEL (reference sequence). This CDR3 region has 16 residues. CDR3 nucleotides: TGTGCCAGCAGCCAAGTTCTCCGTTCTCAGTACAATGAGCAGTTCTTC. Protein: CASSQVLRSQYNEQFF.

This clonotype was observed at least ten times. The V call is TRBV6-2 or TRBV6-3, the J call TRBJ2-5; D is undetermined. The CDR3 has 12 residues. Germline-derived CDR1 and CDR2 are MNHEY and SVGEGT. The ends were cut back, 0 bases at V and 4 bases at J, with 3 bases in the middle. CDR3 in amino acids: CASSYSTETQYF. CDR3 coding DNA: TGTGCCAGCAGTTACTCGACAGAGACCCAGTACTTC.

The CDR3 nucleotides are TGTGCCAGCAGGGCGACAGATAGCAATCAGCCCCAGCATTTT. Amino acid sequence: CASRATDSNQPQHF. The chain is built from TRBV6-1 and TRBJ1-5, with D tentatively TRBD1 (5 bases). The CDR3 is 14 residues long. Per germline, CDR1 MNHNS and CDR2 SASEGT. V was shortened by 6 bases and J by 0 bases, with 9 bases between the two germline ends.

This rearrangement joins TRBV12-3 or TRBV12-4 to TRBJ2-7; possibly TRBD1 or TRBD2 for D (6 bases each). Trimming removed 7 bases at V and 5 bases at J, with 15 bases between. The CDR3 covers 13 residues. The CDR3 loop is CASKQGGINEQYF. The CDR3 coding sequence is TGTGCCAGCAAACAGGGAGGTATTAACGAGCAGTACTTC.

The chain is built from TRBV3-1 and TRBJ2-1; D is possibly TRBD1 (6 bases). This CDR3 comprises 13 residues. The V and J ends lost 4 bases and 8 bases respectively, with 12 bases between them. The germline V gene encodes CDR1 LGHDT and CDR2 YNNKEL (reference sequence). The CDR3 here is CASSLGTNYEQFF. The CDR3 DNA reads TGTGCCAGCAGCCTCGGGACAAACTATGAGCAGTTCTTC.

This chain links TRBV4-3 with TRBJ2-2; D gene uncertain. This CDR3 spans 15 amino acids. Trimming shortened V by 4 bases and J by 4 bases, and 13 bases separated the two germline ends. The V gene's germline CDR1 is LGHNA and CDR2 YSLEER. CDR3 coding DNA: TGCGCCAGCAGCCCCAATGGATTACGCACCGGGGAGCTGTTTTTT. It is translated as CASSPNGLRTGELFF.

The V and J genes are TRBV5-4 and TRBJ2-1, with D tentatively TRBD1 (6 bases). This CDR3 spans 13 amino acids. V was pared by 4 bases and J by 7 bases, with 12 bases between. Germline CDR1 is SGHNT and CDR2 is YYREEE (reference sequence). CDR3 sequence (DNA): TGTGCCAGCAGCAACCAACAGGGTAATGAGCAGTTCTTC. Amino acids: CASSNQQGNEQFF.

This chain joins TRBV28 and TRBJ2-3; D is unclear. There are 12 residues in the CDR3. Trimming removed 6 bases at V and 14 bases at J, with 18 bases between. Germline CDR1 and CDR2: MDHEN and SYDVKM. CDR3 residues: CASRNSPAGLYF. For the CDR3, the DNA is TGTGCCAGCAGAAATAGTCCCGCCGGCCTGTATTTT.

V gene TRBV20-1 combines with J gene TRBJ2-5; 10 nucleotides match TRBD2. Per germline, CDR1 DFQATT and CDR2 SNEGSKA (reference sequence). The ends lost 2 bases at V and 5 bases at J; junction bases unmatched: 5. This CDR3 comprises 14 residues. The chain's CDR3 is CSARLAGARETQYF. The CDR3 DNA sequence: TGCAGTGCTAGACTAGCGGGAGCTCGGGAGACCCAGTACTTC.

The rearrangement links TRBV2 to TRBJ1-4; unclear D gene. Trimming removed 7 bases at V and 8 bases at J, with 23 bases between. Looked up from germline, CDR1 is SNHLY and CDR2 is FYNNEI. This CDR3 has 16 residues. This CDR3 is CASNPERETSREKLFF. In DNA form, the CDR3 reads TGTGCCAGCAATCCGGAAAGGGAAACGTCTAGAGAAAAACTGTTTTTT.

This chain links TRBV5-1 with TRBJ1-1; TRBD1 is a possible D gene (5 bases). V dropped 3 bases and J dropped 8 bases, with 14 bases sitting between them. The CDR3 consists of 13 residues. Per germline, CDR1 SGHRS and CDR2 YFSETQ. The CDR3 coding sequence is TGCGCCAGCAGCTCCGGGGCAAGGCGGGAAGCTTTCTTT. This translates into CASSSGARREAFF.

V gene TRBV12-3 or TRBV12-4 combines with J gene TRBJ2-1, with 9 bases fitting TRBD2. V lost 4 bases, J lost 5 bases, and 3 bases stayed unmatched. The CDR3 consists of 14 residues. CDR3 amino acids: CASSSGLAHNEQFF. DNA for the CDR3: TGTGCCAGCAGTTCGGGACTAGCCCACAATGAGCAGTTCTTC.

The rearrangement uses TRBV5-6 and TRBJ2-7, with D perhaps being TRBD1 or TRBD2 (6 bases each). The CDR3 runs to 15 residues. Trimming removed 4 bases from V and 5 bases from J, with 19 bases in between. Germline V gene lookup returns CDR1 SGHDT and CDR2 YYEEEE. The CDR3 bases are TGTGCCAGCAGCAGCCTGGGGGCTGGGGGGAACGAGCAGTACTTC. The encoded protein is CASSSLGAGGNEQYF.

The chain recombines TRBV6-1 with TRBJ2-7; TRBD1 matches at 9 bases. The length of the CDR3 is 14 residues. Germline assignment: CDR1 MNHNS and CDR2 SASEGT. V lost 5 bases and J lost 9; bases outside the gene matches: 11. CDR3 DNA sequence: TGTGCCAGCAGTTCCACCGGGACAGGGAGACGGCAGTACTTC. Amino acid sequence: CASSSTGTGRRQYF.

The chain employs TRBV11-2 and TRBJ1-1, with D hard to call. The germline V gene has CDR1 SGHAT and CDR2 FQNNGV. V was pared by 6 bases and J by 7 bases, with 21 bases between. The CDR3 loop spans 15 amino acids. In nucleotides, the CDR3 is TGTGCCAGCAGTCCGAACAGAGGAAATAATGGTGAAGCTTTCTTT. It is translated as CASSPNRGNNGEAFF.

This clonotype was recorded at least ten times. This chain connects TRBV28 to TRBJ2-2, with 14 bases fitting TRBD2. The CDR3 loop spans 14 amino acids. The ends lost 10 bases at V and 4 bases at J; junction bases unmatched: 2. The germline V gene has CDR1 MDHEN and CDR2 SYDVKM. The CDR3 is CATGLAGGTGELFF. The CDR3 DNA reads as TGTGCCACCGGACTAGCGGGAGGCACCGGGGAGCTGTTTTTT.

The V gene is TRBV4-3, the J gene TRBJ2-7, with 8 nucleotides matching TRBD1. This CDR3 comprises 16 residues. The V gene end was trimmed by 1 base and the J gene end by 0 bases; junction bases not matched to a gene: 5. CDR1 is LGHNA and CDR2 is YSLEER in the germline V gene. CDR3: CASSQGTGGNSYEQYF. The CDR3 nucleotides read TGCGCCAGCAGCCAAGGCACAGGGGGGAACTCCTACGAGCAGTACTTC.

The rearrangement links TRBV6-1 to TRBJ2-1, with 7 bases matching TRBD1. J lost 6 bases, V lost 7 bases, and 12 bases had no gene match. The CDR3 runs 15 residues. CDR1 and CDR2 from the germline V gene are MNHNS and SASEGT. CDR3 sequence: CASTDTGAVTNEQFF. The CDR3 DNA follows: TGTGCCAGCACAGATACAGGGGCGGTTACCAATGAGCAGTTCTTC.

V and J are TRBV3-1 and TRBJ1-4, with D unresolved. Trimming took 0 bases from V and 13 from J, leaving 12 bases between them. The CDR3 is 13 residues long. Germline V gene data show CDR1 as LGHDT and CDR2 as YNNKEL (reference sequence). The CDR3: CASSQDSGRGLFF. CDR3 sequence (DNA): TGTGCCAGCAGCCAAGATTCCGGACGTGGACTGTTTTTT.

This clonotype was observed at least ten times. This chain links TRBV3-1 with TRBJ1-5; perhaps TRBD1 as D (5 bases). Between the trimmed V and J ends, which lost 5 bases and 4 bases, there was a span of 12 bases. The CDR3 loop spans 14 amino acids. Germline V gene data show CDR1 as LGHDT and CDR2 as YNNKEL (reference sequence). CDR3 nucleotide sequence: TGTGCCAGCAGCACAGGAGAGGGGAATCAGCCCCAGCATTTT. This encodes CASSTGEGNQPQHF.

The CDR3 DNA sequence: TGTGCCAGCAGCTCCCGAACGACGAATCAGCCCCAGCATTTT. This codes for CASSSRTTNQPQHF. The chain has TRBV7-9 and TRBJ1-5, with D hard to call. CDR1 and CDR2 (germline): SEHNR, FQNEAQ (reference sequence). The CDR3 length is 14 residues. The ends were cut back, 4 bases at V and 4 bases at J, with 11 bases in the middle. Based on the CDR3 plus reference TRBV7-9 and TRBJ1-5, the full variable domain is DTGVSQNPRHKITKRGQNVTFRCDPISEHNRLYWYRQTLGQGPEFLTYFQNEAQLEKSRLLSDRFSAERPKGSFSTLEIQRTEQGDSAMYLCASSSRTTNQPQHFGDGTRLSIL.

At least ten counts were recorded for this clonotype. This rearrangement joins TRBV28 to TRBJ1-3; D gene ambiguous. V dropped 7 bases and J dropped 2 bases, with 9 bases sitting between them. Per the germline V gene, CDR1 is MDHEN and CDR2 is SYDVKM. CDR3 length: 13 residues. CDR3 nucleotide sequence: TGTGCCAGCACCTACCAGGCTGGAAACACCATATATTTT. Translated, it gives CASTYQAGNTIYF.

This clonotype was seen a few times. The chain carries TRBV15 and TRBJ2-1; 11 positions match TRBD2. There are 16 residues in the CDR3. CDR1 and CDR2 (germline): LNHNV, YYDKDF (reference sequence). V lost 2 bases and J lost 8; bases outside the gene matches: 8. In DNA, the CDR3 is TGTGCCACCAGCAGATCAACGACTAGCGGGGTATATGAGCAGTTCTTC. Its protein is CATSRSTTSGVYEQFF.

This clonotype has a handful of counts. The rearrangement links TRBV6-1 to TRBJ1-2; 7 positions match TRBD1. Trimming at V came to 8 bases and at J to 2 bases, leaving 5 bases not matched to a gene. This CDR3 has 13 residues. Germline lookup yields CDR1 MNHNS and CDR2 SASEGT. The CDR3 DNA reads TGTGCCAGCTTGTTGGGACAGAACTATGGCTACACCTTC. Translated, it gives CASLLGQNYGYTF.

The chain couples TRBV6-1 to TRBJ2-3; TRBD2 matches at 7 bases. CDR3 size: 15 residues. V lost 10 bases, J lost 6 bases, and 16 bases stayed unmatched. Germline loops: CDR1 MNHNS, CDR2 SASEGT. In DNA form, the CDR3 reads TGTGCCATCCGTGGGGTAGGCGGGAGCGACGATACGCAGTATTTT. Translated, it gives CAIRGVGGSDDTQYF.